Here is one TCR beta chain with its context. This clonotype was found a few times. Its cognate antigen has yet to be identified. Base qualities are not recorded, but no much larger clone differs from it by a single base. This sample was included in a study of human T cells and chemical hapten exposure (TCRdb year 2021). A note on the overall study: For sensitization, 2% DPC in acetone was applied to a roughly 2 cm by roughly 2 cm area of upper inner arm skin. In alopecia patients, the study followed how the peripheral blood TCR repertoire changed in vivo over primary and secondary sensitization to diphenylcyclopropenone (DPC), a hapten. About 28 alopecia patients gave blood for TCR sequencing at one to four time points (pre-sensitization, 2, 6 and 24 weeks). Patient blood was sampled pre-sensitization (week 0) and at 2, 6 and about 24 weeks after DPC sensitization. Patch tests used Finn chambers with 0.01% DPC on the upper back, scored after 6 days by International Contact Dermatitis Research Group standards. Alopecia areata with under or over 50% scalp involvement, alopecia totalis and alopecia universalis were represented in the patient cohort, which was mostly female. Patients additionally received weekly therapeutic DPC doses to the scalp throughout the approximately 25-week study period. Libraries were combined into a pool for sequencing, and differences in TCR yield between samples came mainly from small differences in library volumes within the pool.

This specimen's time point label, interpreted: patch test 1, 2 weeks after DPC sensitization. The treatment or condition label of this sample denotes: therapeutic diphenylcyclopropenone sensitization with weekly scalp DPC. Blood at each patch-test visit was drawn before the patch test was applied. Patients were considered eligible if aged 18 to 70, diagnosed with alopecia and deemed suitable for DPC therapy, and patients were excluded if pregnant. Total RNA was extracted from unfractionated whole blood collected in Tempus Blood RNA tubes. Broader findings and caveats from the paper: Repeated subsampling changed both the strength of the expansion versus patch-test correlation and the threshold at which the correlation became significant. No change with DPC sensitization was found in the number of TCRs above 1 in 1000 frequency, and no evidence of global repertoire structure alterations was found. Compared with pre-sensitization or healthy control sets, expanded TCRs formed significantly more large CDR3 similarity clusters, which is consistent with antigen-driven responses. A positive correlation was found between the number of PT1 expanded TCRs and patch test score, with significance reached at thresholds 8, 16 and 32 but not 4. All patients had alopecia, a presumed autoimmune disease, so their immune response might differ from that of healthy individuals.

Library creation used RACE. These reads were obtained on a NextSeq 500. Library preparation attached unique molecular identifiers to individual cDNA molecules for quantitative, reproducible TCR counting. Both TCR alpha and TCR beta chains were sequenced from each blood RNA sample. On the study's bioinformatics: A median of about 87,000 TCRs per sample was observed, with a range of about 20,000 to 750,000. The Decombinator software suite was used to annotate the V, J and CDR3 of the TCR reads. For the PS versus PT1 abundance plots, all samples were subsampled to the same number of TCRs (28,000). TCRs were defined as expanded if absent before sensitization and observed at least eight times at the 2-week time point. TCRdb reanalyzed the raw reads on its own, using fastp at Q25 for trimming and MiXCR for clone calling, and kept in-frame beta chains. A single entry per CDR3 protein holds the most common genes and DNA from its merged rows. TCRdb's processing, not the authors', yielded these V and J calls. The sample records around 99,000 distinct CDR3 sequences, around 11% of which are singletons. Together, the top ten hold roughly 2.1% of the sample.

Based on the germline V gene (reference sequence), the CDR1 and CDR2 sequences are DFQATT and SNEGSKA. V loses 3 bases, J loses 2 bases, and the germline ends lie 14 bases apart. Taken from cysteine to phenylalanine, the CDR3 has 14 residues. The retained sequence is limited to the CDR3, 42 bases, with the frame set at the first base. The origin of this receptor is a woman aged 40-49 years with alopecia areata. Some clones in this sample may be carry-over from other donors' samples. Sequences were derived from whole blood, sampled in connection with sensitization to the hapten diphenylcyclopropenone (DPC). The chain links TRBV20-1 with TRBJ2-7, with the D gene tentatively TRBD1 or TRBD2, based on 5 matching bases in each. CDR3 loop: CSASTGRAPYEQYF. The DNA reads as follows: TGCAGTGCTAGTACGGGACGGGCCCCCTACGAGCAGTACTTC.